Following are 11 T cell receptor beta chains from one sample sequenced in a study of T cell repertoires in cytomegalovirus infection. Using its own MiXCR run on the reads, TCRdb lists one record per CDR3 protein. The data contain roughly 280,000 distinct CDR3 sequences, approximately 14% of them singletons. The source material was PBMCs. These receptors all stem from a human donor in good health (CMV status not recorded). Some clones in this sample may be carry-over from other donors' samples.

V usage is TRBV20-1 and J usage is TRBJ1-1; D may be TRBD1 (5 bases). There are 16 residues in the CDR3. V lost 0 bases and J 4 bases, leaving 18 bases between the germline ends. Germline lookup yields CDR1 DFQATT and CDR2 SNEGSKA (reference sequence). Written as DNA, the CDR3 is TGCAGTGCTAGAGATGGGGGTGTTTTAGGCTCCACTGAAGCTTTCTTT. As protein: CSARDGGVLGSTEAFF.

This clonotype has just a few counts. The rearrangement uses TRBV20-1 and TRBJ1-1; D remains ambiguous. Germline CDR1 is DFQATT and CDR2 is SNEGSKA (reference sequence). The V and J ends lost 0 bases and 0 bases respectively, with 14 bases between them. The CDR3 spans 16 residues. The CDR3 sequence: CSARDLLIMVNTEAFF. In nucleotides, the CDR3 is TGCAGTGCTAGAGATCTGCTTATCATGGTGAACACTGAAGCTTTCTTT.

The genes are TRBV13 and TRBJ2-7, with 10 bases aligning to TRBD1. V lost 5 bases to trimming and J lost 7 bases; unmatched junction nucleotides: 8. Germline CDR1 and CDR2: PRHDT and FYEKMQ (reference sequence). The CDR3 has 14 amino acids. The DNA of the CDR3 is TGTGCCAGCAGCCATGGGACAGGGGCGGGGGAGCAGTACTTC. Translation gives CASSHGTGAGEQYF.

This clonotype occurred many times. V and J are TRBV12-5 and TRBJ2-1; the match to TRBD1 covers 7 bases. Germline V gene sequence: CDR1 LGHNT, CDR2 FRNRAP. The length of the CDR3 is 14 residues. With V trimmed by 7 bases and J by 2 bases, 5 bases remained unmatched. CDR3: CASVPGTAYNEQFF. The CDR3 DNA reads TGTGCTAGTGTCCCCGGGACAGCCTACAATGAGCAGTTCTTC.

This clonotype was seen repeatedly, ten times or more. The chain recombines TRBV28 with TRBJ1-1; TRBD1 agrees at 9 bases. Germline V lookup: CDR1 MDHEN, CDR2 SYDVKM. The CDR3 length is 14 residues. The junction had 9 bases not matched to a gene; V was cut back by 7 bases and J by 6 bases. CDR3 amino acids: CASTQVDRGSEAFF. Written as DNA, the CDR3 is TGTGCCAGCACCCAAGTCGACAGGGGGTCTGAAGCTTTCTTT.

The chain recombines TRBV29-1 with TRBJ1-2; a weak D match, TRBD1 (5 bases). Germline lookup yields CDR1 SQVTM and CDR2 ANQGSEA. V was clipped by 5 bases and J by 2 bases, with 12 bases between them. There are 13 residues in the CDR3. The CDR3 DNA reads as TGCAGCGTTATTGGCCGGGACAACTATGGCTACACCTTC. Its protein product is CSVIGRDNYGYTF.

This clonotype occurred many times. The rearrangement uses TRBV20-1 and TRBJ2-1, with D possibly being TRBD1 (6 bases). The germline V gene encodes CDR1 DFQATT and CDR2 SNEGSKA (reference sequence). CDR3 size: 14 residues. V shed 0 bases and J shed 9 bases, with 15 bases lying between them. CDR3 residues: CSARDRTVSIEQFF. Here the CDR3 DNA reads TGCAGTGCTAGAGATAGGACAGTCTCCATTGAGCAGTTCTTC.

This clonotype was counted a few times. CDR3 protein: CASSATGRQETQYF. CDR3 DNA: TGTGCCAGCAGTGCGACAGGGAGGCAAGAGACCCAGTACTTC. The rearrangement links TRBV25-1 to TRBJ2-5; D perhaps matches TRBD1 (7 bases). CDR3 length equals 14 residues. V lost 4 bases, J lost 2 bases, and 11 bases lay in between. Germline V gives CDR1 MGHDK, CDR2 SYGVNS.

In its sample, this clonotype was seen a few times. This could be a read error, since a much larger clone is one nucleotide away. V gene TRBV5-6 combines with J gene TRBJ1-1; no definite D call. Germline CDR1 is SGHDT and CDR2 is YYEEEE. Between the trimmed V and J ends, which lost 2 bases and 1 base, there was a span of 3 bases. There are 12 residues in the CDR3. The CDR3 loop is CASSFTNTEAFF. CDR3 nucleotide sequence: TGTGCCAGCAGCTTTACGAACACTGAAGCTTTCTTT.

In its sample, this clonotype was seen many times. The rearrangement joins TRBV7-8 to TRBJ2-2; 7 nucleotides align to TRBD2. V lost 5 bases, J lost 0 bases, and 15 bases stayed unmatched. The germline V gene has CDR1 SGHVS and CDR2 FQNEAQ. This CDR3 comprises 19 residues. The CDR3 region is CASSARGGLIKPNTGELFF. DNA for the CDR3: TGTGCCAGCAGCGCGCGCGGGGGACTAATAAAACCGAACACCGGGGAGCTGTTTTTT.

This chain uses TRBV7-9 with TRBJ2-7; no clear D gene. Looked up from germline, CDR1 is SEHNR and CDR2 is FQNEAQ (reference sequence). The CDR3 loop spans 12 amino acids. Trimming pared 3 bases from V and 7 bases from J, leaving 10 bases between. The CDR3 DNA is TGTGCCAGCAGCTTCAATCTCTGGGAGCAGTACTTC. This translates into CASSFNLWEQYF.